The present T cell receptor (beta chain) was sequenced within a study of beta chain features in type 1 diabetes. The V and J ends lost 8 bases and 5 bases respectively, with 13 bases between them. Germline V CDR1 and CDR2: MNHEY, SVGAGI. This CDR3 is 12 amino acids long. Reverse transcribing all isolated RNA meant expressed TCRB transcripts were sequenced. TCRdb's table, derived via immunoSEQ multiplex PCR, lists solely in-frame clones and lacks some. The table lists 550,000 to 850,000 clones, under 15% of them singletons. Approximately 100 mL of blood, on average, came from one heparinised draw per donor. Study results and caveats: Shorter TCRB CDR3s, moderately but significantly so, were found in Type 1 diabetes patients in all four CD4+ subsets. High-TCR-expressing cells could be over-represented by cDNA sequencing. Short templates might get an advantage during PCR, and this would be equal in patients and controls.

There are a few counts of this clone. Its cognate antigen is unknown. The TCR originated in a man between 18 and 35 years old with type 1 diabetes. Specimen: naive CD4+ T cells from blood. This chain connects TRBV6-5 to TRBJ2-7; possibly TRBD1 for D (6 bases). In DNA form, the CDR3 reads TGTGCCAGCGCCACAGGGCTCCACGAGCAGTACTTC. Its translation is CASATGLHEQYF.